The 31 T cell receptor beta chains listed next were all sequenced from one sample in a study of CD8+CD57+ T cells in acquired aplastic anemia. Patients chosen for sequencing had CD8+CD57+ cells that had expanded, as shown by flow cytometry. TCR beta VDJ combinations and CDR3 sequences were profiled from genomic DNA. Each CDR3 protein gets one entry after TCRdb re-called the reads with MiXCR. The table has roughly 500,000 distinct CDR3 sequences, around 33% seen once. Specimen: sorted CD4+, CD8+, or CD8+CD57+ T cells (not recorded which) from PBMCs. These receptors originate from a human donor with aplastic anemia.

A note on this clonotype: A junction boundary mismatches the germline segment, possibly from a read error. The chain links TRBV29-1 to TRBJ1-2, with D possibly TRBD1 on 5 matching bases. Germline CDR1 is SQVTM and CDR2 is ANQGSEA. This CDR3 spans 14 amino acids. The CDR3 spells CSVEGELDNYGYTF. The CDR3 DNA reads as TGCAGCGTTGAGGGGGAGCTAGATAACTATGGTTACACCTTC.

As to this clonotype: A much larger clonotype is one base distant, so this may be a read error. This rearrangement joins TRBV20-1 to TRBJ2-7; D is unresolved. The V end was cut by 4 bases, the J end by 5 bases, with 12 bases between. Germline loops: CDR1 DFQATT, CDR2 SNEGSKA (reference sequence). The CDR3 has 12 amino acids. The CDR3 reads CSAKFINDEQYF. CDR3 sequence (DNA): TGCAGTGCTAAGTTTATTAACGACGAGCAGTACTTC.

This clonotype has at least ten counts. The chain links TRBV29-1 to TRBJ1-3, with D perhaps matching TRBD1 (6 bases). The V and J ends lost 3 bases and 4 bases respectively, with 10 bases between them. Germline assignment: CDR1 SQVTM and CDR2 ANQGSEA. The CDR3 covers 13 residues. Written as DNA, the CDR3 is TGCAGCGTTGATTCAGGGGCAGGAAACACCATATATTTT. Protein: CSVDSGAGNTIYF.

The rearrangement joins TRBV18 to TRBJ1-4; TRBD1 agrees at 8 bases. This CDR3 is 16 amino acids long. V dropped 4 bases and J dropped 5; count of bases not matched to a gene: 9. The germline CDR1 and CDR2 sequences are KGHSH and LQKENI. CDR3 sequence reads: CASSQLGGQGNEKLFF. Here the CDR3 DNA reads TGTGCCAGCTCACAATTAGGAGGACAGGGCAATGAAAAACTGTTTTTT.

Only a few counts were recorded for this clonotype. The rearrangement joins TRBV19 to TRBJ1-5, with 10 nucleotides matching TRBD1. The ends lost 4 bases at V and 2 bases at J; junction bases unmatched: 2. The CDR3 spans 15 residues. Germline V lookup: CDR1 LNHDA, CDR2 SQIVND (reference sequence). CDR3 loop: CASSTTGGGNQPQHF. Written as DNA, the CDR3 is TGTGCCAGTAGTACGACAGGGGGCGGCAATCAGCCCCAGCATTTT.

There are a few counts of this clonotype. V and J are TRBV20-1 and TRBJ2-1; D remains unclear. Germline lookup yields CDR1 DFQATT and CDR2 SNEGSKA (reference sequence). The CDR3 runs to 14 residues. Trimming removed 0 bases from V and 8 bases from J, with 14 bases in between. In DNA, the CDR3 is TGCAGTGCTAGAGAATCCCCTAGTCAGGATGAGCAGTTCTTC. This gives the protein CSARESPSQDEQFF.

This clonotype was seen ten or more times. The V call is TRBV20-1, the J call TRBJ1-4; D possibly corresponds to TRBD1 (6 bases). Looked up from germline, CDR1 is DFQATT and CDR2 is SNEGSKA (reference sequence). Trimming took off 4 bases at V and 4 bases at J, with 10 bases between the two ends. There are 13 residues in the CDR3. CDR3 nucleotides: TGCAGTGCTATCACAGGGAGTAATGAAAAACTGTTTTTT. Translation: CSAITGSNEKLFF.

The table lists this clonotype with a few counts. This may arise from a read error, as a much more abundant clone is one base away. The chain joins TRBV19 to TRBJ1-6, with D hard to call. The ends were cut back, 7 bases at V and 3 bases at J, with 13 bases in the middle. This CDR3 region has 15 residues. Germline assignment: CDR1 LNHDA and CDR2 SQIVND (reference sequence). This CDR3 is CASNMGSLYNSPLHF. CDR3 coding DNA: TGTGCCAGTAATATGGGCAGCCTCTATAATTCACCCCTCCACTTT.

The chain links TRBV24-1 to TRBJ2-7; 9 bases agree with TRBD1. Trimming cost V 4 bases and J 6 bases; bases outside gene matches: 12. The CDR3 length is 16 residues. Per germline, CDR1 KGHDR and CDR2 SFDVKD. This chain's CDR3 is CATSDQQRDRAGEQYF. The DNA for the CDR3 is TGTGCCACCAGTGACCAGCAACGGGACAGGGCGGGCGAGCAGTACTTC.

The chain has TRBV15 and TRBJ2-5; D remains unclear. Germline V gene sequence: CDR1 LNHNV, CDR2 YYDKDF (reference sequence). Trimming cost V 0 bases and J 5 bases, with 7 bases left between them. This CDR3 region has 13 residues. This CDR3 reads CATSREPGETQYF. The CDR3 DNA follows: TGTGCCACCAGCAGAGAGCCGGGTGAGACCCAGTACTTC. The full variable domain, in which reference TRBV15 and TRBJ2-5 provide the parts outside the CDR3, is DAMVIQNPRYQVTQFGKPVTLSCSQTLNHNVMYWYQQKSSQAPKLLFHYYDKDFNNEADTPDNFQSRRPNTSFCFLDIRSPGLGDTAMYLCATSREPGETQYFGPGTRLLVL.

The chain has TRBV7-9 and TRBJ2-7, with D maybe TRBD1 (6 bases). This CDR3 has 14 amino acids. The ends were cut back, 5 bases at V and 2 bases at J, with 13 bases in the middle. CDR1 and CDR2 from the germline V gene are SEHNR and FQNEAQ (reference sequence). The CDR3 spells CASSRDNFPYEQYF. The DNA of the CDR3 is TGTGCCAGCAGCCGGGACAATTTCCCCTACGAGCAGTACTTC.

This clonotype showed up just a few times. V and J are TRBV7-2 and TRBJ1-2; TRBD1 matches 11 bases. This CDR3 is 14 amino acids long. V was pared by 5 bases and J by 7 bases, with 6 bases of the junction left unmatched. CDR1 and CDR2 (germline): SGHTA, FQGNSA. The CDR3 nucleotides are TGTGCCAGCAGCAGGGACAGGGGGACTCCTGGCTACACCTTC. Protein product: CASSRDRGTPGYTF.

The chain is built from TRBV20-1 and TRBJ2-5; D is undetermined. With 1 base removed from V and 5 bases from J, the gap between germline ends came to 17 bases. This CDR3 contains 15 residues. In germline, CDR1 is DFQATT, CDR2 SNEGSKA (reference sequence). CDR3 protein: CSARGRDSASETQYF. CDR3 DNA sequence: TGCAGTGCTAGAGGCCGAGACTCGGCCTCGGAGACCCAGTACTTC.

In its sample, this clonotype was seen many times. The chain joins TRBV9 to TRBJ1-6; 9 bases fit TRBD1. The CDR3 sequence is 14 residues long. The V gene's germline CDR1 is SGDLS and CDR2 YYNGEE. Losses at the gene ends were 4 bases for V and 11 bases for J; bases not matched to a gene: 7. CDR3 DNA: TGTGCCAGCAGCCCCAGACAGGGGGAACCACCCCTCCACTTT. Translating gives CASSPRQGEPPLHF.

The chain is built from TRBV29-1 and TRBJ2-1; perhaps TRBD1 as D (6 bases). Germline V lookup: CDR1 SQVTM, CDR2 ANQGSEA. The CDR3 has 14 residues. V shed 1 base and J shed 6 bases, with 13 bases lying between them. This CDR3 is CSVEGGPWGNEQFF. In DNA form, the CDR3 reads TGCAGCGTTGAAGGGGGGCCTTGGGGCAATGAGCAGTTCTTC.

This clonotype has just a few counts. At one end the junction does not follow the germline gene, possibly because of a read error. The gene calls are TRBV10-3 and TRBJ1-1; no definite D call. Germline assignment: CDR1 ENHRY and CDR2 SYGVKD. CDR3 length equals 13 residues. The CDR3 DNA reads TGTGCCAGCAGTTTGGTTAGGAACACTGAAGCTTTCTTT. It encodes CASSLVRNTEAFF.

The V and J genes are TRBV10-3 and TRBJ2-1; weak D call: TRBD2 (7 bases). This CDR3 is built from 15 residues. Trimming took 10 bases from V and 5 from J, leaving 21 bases between them. CDR1 ENHRY and CDR2 SYGVKD come from the germline V gene. The CDR3 sequence: CASNQRGATDNEQFF. The CDR3, as DNA: TGTGCCAGCAACCAACGGGGGGCCACGGACAATGAGCAGTTCTTC.

The chain has TRBV20-1 and TRBJ2-3; 8 bases map to TRBD2. Germline V gene sequence: CDR1 DFQATT, CDR2 SNEGSKA (reference sequence). This CDR3 has 14 residues. Losses at the gene ends were 5 bases for V and 1 base for J; bases not matched to a gene: 5. The CDR3 bases are TGCAGTGCTTGGAGGCGGGGGGGCACAGATACGCAGTATTTT. Translating it yields CSAWRRGGTDTQYF.

The chain uses TRBV27 and TRBJ2-7, with 7 bases fitting TRBD1. V lost 3 bases, J lost 6 bases, and 11 bases stayed unmatched. The germline V gene has CDR1 MNHEY and CDR2 SMNVEV (reference sequence). This CDR3 spans 15 amino acids. The CDR3 region is CASSFGDSYQGEQYF. The DNA of the CDR3 is TGTGCCAGCAGTTTTGGGGACAGTTACCAAGGCGAGCAGTACTTC.

This clonotype has only a few counts. The chain employs TRBV4-2 and TRBJ2-7; 14 bases align to TRBD2. The CDR3 runs to 16 residues. Germline assignment: CDR1 LGHNA and CDR2 YNFKEQ. Trimming took 4 bases from V and 2 from J; bases not matched to a gene: 4. The CDR3 nucleotides are TGTGCCAGCAGCCCTCGGGGACTAGCGGGAGCCTACGAGCAGTACTTC. Translation: CASSPRGLAGAYEQYF.

This clonotype was counted only a few times. This clone may be a read error of a much larger clone one base away. This rearrangement joins TRBV5-5 to TRBJ1-2, with TRBD1 matching 9 bases. The CDR3 covers 14 residues. Germline V gene lookup returns CDR1 SGHKS and CDR2 YYEKEE (reference sequence). The CDR3: CASSSGTGYYGYAF. The CDR3 DNA reads TGTGCCAGCAGCTCTGGGACAGGGTATTATGGCTACGCCTTC.

A word on this clonotype: A much larger clonotype is one base distant, so this may be a read error. The chain links TRBV2 to TRBJ1-1, with D tentatively TRBD1 (6 bases). The CDR3 has 14 amino acids. The germline CDR1 and CDR2 sequences are SNHLY and FYNNEI. DNA for the CDR3: TGTGCCAGCAGTGAAGAGGGAGGGGACACTGCAGCTTTCTTT. Residues: CASSEEGGDTAAFF.

The gene calls are TRBV7-2 and TRBJ2-4; TRBD1 might be the D (6 bases). CDR1 and CDR2 from the germline V gene are SGHTA and FQGNSA. The CDR3 runs 18 residues. V was shortened by 1 base and J by 5 bases, with 21 bases between the two germline ends. The CDR3 region is CASSLVRQDNLGENIQYF. The CDR3 bases are TGTGCCAGCAGCTTAGTGCGACAGGACAATCTTGGCGAAAACATTCAGTACTTC.

This clonotype was seen many times. The CDR3 nucleotides are TGCGCCAGCAGTAGCGGGGTGAATGAGCAGTTCTTC. This translates into CASSSGVNEQFF. The chain has TRBV10-1 and TRBJ2-1, with 7 bases fitting TRBD2. The germline CDR1 and CDR2 sequences are WNHNN and SYGVQD (reference sequence). With V trimmed by 5 bases and J by 7 bases, 2 bases remained unmatched. The CDR3 spans 12 residues.

The CDR3 sequence: CASTPRGSYNSPLHF. The DNA of the CDR3 is TGTGCCAGCACCCCTAGAGGCTCCTATAATTCACCCCTCCACTTT. V gene TRBV6-1 combines with J gene TRBJ1-6; no reliable D call. Trimming shortened V by 7 bases and J by 0 bases, and 10 bases separated the two germline ends. Germline V lookup: CDR1 MNHNS, CDR2 SASEGT. This CDR3 has 15 amino acids.

As concerns this clonotype: Lacking the conserved final phenylalanine or tryptophan, this CDR3 likely reflects a read error. Because the CDR3's place on the DNA is in doubt, the DNA is left out and the CDR3 is given as listed by TCRdb. The V call is TRBV29-1, the J call TRBJ2-5; TRBD1 was called by the table and not checked on the DNA. Germline V gene sequence: CDR1 SQVTM, CDR2 ANQGSEA. The CDR3 region is 8 residues in length, termini included. The CDR3 is CSARTGVG.

The J gene is TRBJ2-1, the V gene TRBV6-2 or TRBV6-3; the match to TRBD1 covers 8 bases. The ends lost 4 bases at V and 8 bases at J; junction bases unmatched: 13. Germline assignment: CDR1 MNHEY and CDR2 SVGEGT. This CDR3 spans 16 amino acids. The CDR3 reads CASSSGGTGGKYEQFF. The CDR3 coding sequence is TGTGCCAGCAGTTCAGGCGGGACAGGCGGAAAGTATGAGCAGTTCTTC.

This clonotype was seen only a few times. This may be a read error: a much more frequent sequence differs by one nucleotide. No conserved phenylalanine or tryptophan ends this CDR3, so it is likely a read error. This sequence joins TRBV20-1 and TRBJ2-7, with TRBD2 identical over 13 bases. Germline assignment: CDR1 DFQATT and CDR2 SNEGSKA (reference sequence). Unmatched junction bases numbered 7, after V lost 6 bases and J lost 2 bases. This CDR3 has 15 residues. Written as DNA, the CDR3 is TGCAGTGCACCTCCGACTAGCGGGAGGCCCTACGAGCAGTACCTC. Translation: CSAPPTSGRPYEQYL.

This clonotype came up many times. This rearrangement joins TRBV7-9 to TRBJ2-7, with 9 positions matching TRBD2. The CDR3 is 15 amino acids. Germline-derived CDR1 and CDR2 are SEHNR and FQNEAQ (reference sequence). Trimming cost V 1 base and J 9 bases; bases outside gene matches: 10. The CDR3: CASSLGLAGPGGQYF. CDR3 coding DNA: TGTGCCAGCAGCTTAGGCCTAGCGGGGCCGGGCGGGCAGTACTTC.

This clonotype was seen only once. The chain has TRBV20-1 and TRBJ1-2, with a weak D call TRBD1 (5 bases). V was clipped by 3 bases and J by 3 bases, with 14 bases between them. There are 14 residues in the CDR3. The germline V gene has CDR1 DFQATT and CDR2 SNEGSKA (reference sequence). The CDR3: CSASGAVGDYGYTF. The CDR3 DNA reads as TGCAGTGCTAGTGGGGCCGTCGGGGACTATGGCTACACCTTC.

Only one count was recorded for this clonotype. V gene TRBV2 combines with J gene TRBJ2-2; 9 bases are shared with TRBD1. Germline-derived CDR1 and CDR2 are SNHLY and FYNNEI. V lost 7 bases to trimming and J lost 6 bases; unmatched junction nucleotides: 3. The CDR3 contains 13 residues. The CDR3 protein is CASTGTGSGELFF. CDR3 sequence (DNA): TGTGCCAGCACCGGGACAGGGTCCGGGGAGCTGTTTTTT.